This TCR beta chain appears in the sequencing data of a study of vaccination and CD4 T cells after COVID-19. The Oncomine TCR Beta short-read assay was what sequenced the DNA obtained from cultured CD4+ T cells. In TCRdb, the PCR reads were re-called with MiXCR into one record per CDR3 protein. The table includes 20,000 to 25,000 distinct CDR3 sequences, 60% detected once. Treatment meaning: approximately 9-day PBMC culture with coronavirus spike peptide pools or control peptides (ViraFEST assay). This CDR3 is built from 18 residues. In germline, CDR1 is MNHNS, CDR2 SASEGT. The ends were cut back, 4 bases at V and 0 bases at J, with 20 bases in the middle. As regards this clonotype: No antigen is known for it.

Sequences were derived from CD4+ T cells from blood, cultured in vitro, sampled after SARS-CoV-2 vaccination. The rearrangement joins TRBV6-1 to TRBJ2-3, with a weak D call TRBD1 (7 bases). The origin of this receptor is a human donor who received a COVID-19 vaccine. The CDR3 DNA reads TGTGCCAGCAGTGGAGGGTGGAGGGGGCGGGAAAGCACAGATACGCAGTATTTT. It yields the protein CASSGGWRGRESTDTQYF.